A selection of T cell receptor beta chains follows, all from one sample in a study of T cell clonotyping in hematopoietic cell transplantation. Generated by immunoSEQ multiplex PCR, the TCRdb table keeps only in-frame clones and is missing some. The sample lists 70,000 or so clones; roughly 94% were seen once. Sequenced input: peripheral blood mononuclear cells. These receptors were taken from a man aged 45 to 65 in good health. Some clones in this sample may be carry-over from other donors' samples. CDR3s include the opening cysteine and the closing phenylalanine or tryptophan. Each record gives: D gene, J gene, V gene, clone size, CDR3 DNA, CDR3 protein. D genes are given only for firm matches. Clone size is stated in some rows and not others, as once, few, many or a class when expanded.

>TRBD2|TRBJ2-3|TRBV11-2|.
TGTGCCAGCAGCTTAGTCGGGGGGGGGACAGATACGCAGTATTTT
CASSLVGGGTDTQYF
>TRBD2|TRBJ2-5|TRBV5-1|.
TGCGCCAGCAGCTGGGGACTAGCGGGGCGGGAGACCCAGTACTTC
CASSWGLAGRETQYF
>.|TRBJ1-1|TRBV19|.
TGTGCCAGTAGTATATCGGGTCCTCCCGCGCCTAACACTGAAGCTTTCTTT
CASSISGPPAPNTEAFF
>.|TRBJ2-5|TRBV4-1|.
TGCGCCAGCAGCCAGGGGACCGAGCTGGTGGAGACCCAGTACTTC
CASSQGTELVETQYF
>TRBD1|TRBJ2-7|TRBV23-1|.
TGCGCCAGCAGTCAATCGTGGGGACAGAGGCCCTACGAGCAGTACTTC
CASSQSWGQRPYEQYF
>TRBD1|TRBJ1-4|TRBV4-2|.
TGTGCCAGCAGCCAAAATACAGGGGCAACTAATGAAAAACTGTTTTTT
CASSQNTGATNEKLFF
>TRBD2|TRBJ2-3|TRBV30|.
TGTGCCTGGAATCGGGCAGGAACGGGAGGTAGCACAGATACGCAGTATTTT
CAWNRAGTGGSTDTQYF
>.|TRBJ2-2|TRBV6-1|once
TGTGCCAGCAGAATAGGGGAGGCCGGGGAGCTGTTTTTT
CASRIGEAGELFF
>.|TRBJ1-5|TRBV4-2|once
TGTGCCAGCAGCCAAAATTCCGATCAGCCCCAGCATTTT
CASSQNSDQPQHF
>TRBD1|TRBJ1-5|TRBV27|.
TGTGCCAGCAGTTCCGGGGACAGAAATCAGCCCCAGCATTTT
CASSSGDRNQPQHF
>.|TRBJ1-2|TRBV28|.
TGTGCCACACGCCCCAGGGCTAACTATGGCTACACCTTC
CATRPRANYGYTF
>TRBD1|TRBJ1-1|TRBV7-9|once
TGTGCCAGCAGCTTAGTGACAGGGGATTTGACTGAAGCTTTCTTT
CASSLVTGDLTEAFF
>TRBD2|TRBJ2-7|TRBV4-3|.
TGCGCCAGCAGCCCGGGACTAGCGGGAGCCTACGAGCAGTACTTC
CASSPGLAGAYEQYF
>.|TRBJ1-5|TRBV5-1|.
TGCGCCAGCAGGTTTAGGGACAATCAGCCCCAGCATTTT
CASRFRDNQPQHF
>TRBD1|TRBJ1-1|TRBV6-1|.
TGTGCCAGCTACAGGGGCCTGAACACTGAAGCTTTCTTT
CASYRGLNTEAFF
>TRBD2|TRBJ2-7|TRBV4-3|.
TGCGCCAGCAGCCAAGGTGGGGGACTAGAGACCTACGAGCAGTACTTC
CASSQGGGLETYEQYF
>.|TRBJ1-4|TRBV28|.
TGTGCCAGCAGTTTATCGGGGTGGGAAAAACTGTTTTTT
CASSLSGWEKLFF